This T cell receptor beta chain came from a study of blood T cell repertoires in COVID-19. The overall study: COVID-19 samples from acute and convalescent phases originated in the United States, Italy and Spain. From T cells, B-cell-depleted T cells, or PBMCs came the material, which was cDNA or gDNA.

The count of this clone is one. CDR1 SEHNR and CDR2 FQNEAQ come from the germline V gene (reference sequence). Trimming removed 5 bases at V and 8 bases at J, with 15 bases between. The CDR3 contains 13 residues. Authors' analysis steps: Estimation of nucleated cell counts relied on the amplification of reference gene primers. Clones were read by immunoSEQ multiplex PCR, and TCRdb kept only the in-frame ones, dropping some. V, J and clone size derive from that table, while D and trimming were established from the DNA sequence. Counted here are 35,000 or so clones, about 81% occurring once; the ten biggest clones make up about 42%.

Sample: peripheral blood. V usage is TRBV7-9 and J usage is TRBJ1-2; D might be TRBD1 (5 bases). The receptor was derived from a human donor in a cohort sampled during active or convalescent COVID-19. The donor label of this sample is uncertain. CDR3 sequence reads: CASSPVGRVGYTF. The DNA of the CDR3 is TGTGCCAGCAGCCCTGTTGGCAGGGTGGGCTACACCTTC. Looking up the rest from reference TRBV7-9 and TRBJ1-2 gives the full variable domain: DTGVSQNPRHKITKRGQNVTFRCDPISEHNRLYWYRQTLGQGPEFLTYFQNEAQLEKSRLLSDRFSAERPKGSFSTLEIQRTEQGDSAMYLCASSPVGRVGYTFGSGTRLTVV.